This TCR beta chain was obtained from a study of T cells in localized non-small cell lung cancer. V was cut by 3 bases and J by 2 bases, with 7 bases left in between. This CDR3 has 13 amino acids. Germline-derived CDR1 and CDR2 are MDHEN and SYDVKM. As concerns this clone: Its antigen remains unknown.

The data were produced by immunoSEQ multiplex PCR, yet TCRdb's version contains in-frame clones alone and is incomplete. The sample includes 45,000 or so clones, around nine tenths of them seen just once. Findings of the study overall: In adjacent lung, a median around 57 of the top 100 tumor clones were found.

The sample consisted of PBMCs, taken before any cancer treatment. The gene calls are TRBV28 and TRBJ1-1; no definite D call. This TCR derives from a woman aged 40-69 years with stage II lung adenocarcinoma. CDR3 loop: CASSFYLNTEAFF. The CDR3 DNA is TGTGCCAGCAGTTTTTACCTCAACACTGAAGCTTTCTTT.